The 31 T cell receptor beta chains below come from one sample, sequenced in a study of blood T cell repertoires in COVID-19. Data came from immunoSEQ multiplex PCR; TCRdb stores just in-frame clones and leaves some out. Of a few hundred thousand clones detected, 85% to 90% appear once; the ten largest clones hold 3% to 3.5%. The sequencing input was PBMCs or T cells enriched from blood (not recorded which). Receptors originate from a woman aged 18 to 35 in a cohort exposed to, infected with or recovered from COVID-19 (not recorded which).

In its sample, this clone was seen once. This rearrangement joins TRBV28 to TRBJ2-2; 7 bases are shared with TRBD2. Trimming at V came to 1 base and at J to 5 bases, leaving 7 bases not matched to a gene. The CDR3 extends over 16 amino acids. CDR1 is MDHEN, CDR2 SYDVKM, per germline. In nucleotides, the CDR3 is TGTGCCAGCAGTTTATCGGAAGGGAGGGAAACCGGGGAGCTGTTTTTT. This translates into CASSLSEGRETGELFF.

The CDR3 is CASSPPSEGREYLREQYF. CDR3 nucleotide sequence: TGTGCCAGCTCACCACCGTCCGAGGGGAGGGAATACCTACGAGAGCAGTACTTC. This chain links TRBV18 with TRBJ2-7; 7 bases fit TRBD2. This CDR3 is built from 18 residues. V shed 0 bases, J shed 7 bases, and the junction held 18 bases outside the gene matches. CDR1 is KGHSH, CDR2 LQKENI, per germline.

This clone was recorded only once. V is TRBV5-1 and J is TRBJ2-7, with 10 nucleotides matching TRBD1. Germline CDR1 SGHRS, CDR2 YFSETQ. The CDR3 runs to 14 residues. V dropped 2 bases and J dropped 2; count of bases not matched to a gene: 1. The CDR3 sequence is CASSFGTGAYEQYF. CDR3 nucleotide sequence: TGCGCCAGCAGCTTCGGGACAGGGGCCTACGAGCAGTACTTC. The variable domain in full, completed from reference TRBV5-1 and TRBJ2-7, reads KAGVTQTPRYLIKTRGQQVTLSCSPISGHRSVSWYQQTPGQGLQFLFEYFSETQRNKGNFPGRFSGRQFSNSRSEMNVSTLELGDSALYLCASSFGTGAYEQYFGPGTRLTVT.

This chain uses TRBV5-1 with TRBJ2-1; perhaps TRBD2 as D (5 bases). The CDR3 has 14 residues. The V and J ends lost 0 bases and 4 bases respectively, with 8 bases between them. The germline CDR1 and CDR2 sequences are SGHRS and YFSETQ. The CDR3 reads CASSLVGEYNEQFF. The CDR3 DNA reads TGCGCCAGCAGCTTGGTCGGGGAATACAATGAGCAGTTCTTC.

This chain links TRBV6-5 with TRBJ2-1, with TRBD2 matching over 14 bases. The CDR3 is 13 amino acids. V gave up 8 bases and J gave up 9 bases; unmatched junction bases: 3. From germline, CDR1 is MNHEY and CDR2 SVGAGI. The DNA for the CDR3 is TGTGCCAGCGGGACTAGCGGGAGTACTGAGCAGTTCTTC. It translates to CASGTSGSTEQFF.

V gene TRBV5-1 combines with J gene TRBJ2-1, with D possibly being TRBD1 (6 bases). Trimming took off 4 bases at V and 7 bases at J, with 21 bases between the two ends. The CDR3 runs to 16 residues. The V gene's germline CDR1 is SGHRS and CDR2 YFSETQ. The CDR3 coding sequence is TGCGCCAGCAGCGGATCCGGGTCTCCGAGGGGGAATGAGCAGTTCTTC. This encodes CASSGSGSPRGNEQFF.

This chain links TRBV18 with TRBJ2-3, with D tentatively TRBD1 (6 bases). Trimming took 0 bases from V and 3 from J, leaving 10 bases between them. The CDR3 loop spans 15 amino acids. Per germline, CDR1 KGHSH and CDR2 LQKENI. The CDR3: CASSPPSGATDTQYF. The CDR3, as DNA: TGTGCCAGCTCACCACCGTCAGGGGCTACAGATACGCAGTATTTT.

The table lists this clone with a few counts. The chain links TRBV2 to TRBJ2-4; 7 bases match TRBD2. V was clipped by 6 bases and J by 8 bases; unmatched bases: 10. From germline, CDR1 is SNHLY and CDR2 FYNNEI. The CDR3 totals 14 residues. The CDR3 loop reads CASSPLAEAYIQYF. CDR3 DNA sequence: TGTGCCAGCAGCCCCCTAGCGGAAGCTTACATTCAGTACTTC.

The V gene is TRBV9, the J gene TRBJ2-5; the match to TRBD1 covers 8 bases. With V trimmed by 2 bases and J by 5 bases, 5 bases remained unmatched. Germline lookup yields CDR1 SGDLS and CDR2 YYNGEE. The CDR3 length is 14 residues. In DNA, the CDR3 is TGTGCCAGCAGCGTTTCGACAGGGGAGGAGACCCAGTACTTC. Its protein is CASSVSTGEETQYF. The full variable domain, its missing parts supplied by reference TRBV9 and TRBJ2-5, is DSGVTQTPKHLITATGQRVTLRCSPRSGDLSVYWYQQSLDQGLQFLIQYYNGEERAKGNILERFSAQQFPDLHSELNLSSLELGDSALYFCASSVSTGEETQYFGPGTRLLVL.

The chain combines TRBV11-2 with TRBJ2-1; tentative D call: TRBD2 (6 bases). Trimming took off 3 bases at V and 8 bases at J, with 11 bases between the two ends. Per the germline V gene, CDR1 is SGHAT and CDR2 is FQNNGV. This CDR3 has 13 residues. The chain's CDR3 is CASSFGGMDEQFF. CDR3 DNA sequence: TGTGCCAGCAGCTTTGGGGGGATGGATGAGCAGTTCTTC.

The chain recombines TRBV5-4 with TRBJ1-6; 9 bases match TRBD1. Unmatched junction bases numbered 5, after V lost 4 bases and J lost 9 bases. CDR1 SGHNT and CDR2 YYREEE come from the germline V gene (reference sequence). This CDR3 region has 14 residues. The CDR3 is CASSTATGGSPLHF. The CDR3 region has the DNA TGTGCCAGCAGCACCGCGACAGGGGGTTCACCCCTCCACTTT.

The chain joins TRBV11-2 to TRBJ2-6; possible D gene TRBD1, 8 bases. V lost 5 bases to trimming and J lost 1 base, with 18 bases between them. Germline values: CDR1 SGHAT, CDR2 FQNNGV. The CDR3 is 18 amino acids. The CDR3, as DNA: TGTGCCAGCAGCCGAGCGGGACAGGAAAATTCTGGGGCCAACGTCCTGACTTTC. As protein: CASSRAGQENSGANVLTF.

The count of this clone is one. Other DNA sequences from this sample encode an identical CDR3 as well. The chain has TRBV19 and TRBJ1-5; TRBD1 matches at 8 bases. The J segment lost 5 bases and the V segment lost 5 bases, leaving 2 bases of the junction unmatched. Germline lookup yields CDR1 LNHDA and CDR2 SQIVND (reference sequence). This CDR3 has 13 amino acids. CDR3 protein: CASSLQGDQPQHF. CDR3 nucleotide sequence: TGTGCCAGTAGTCTACAGGGGGATCAGCCCCAGCATTTT.

The J gene is TRBJ1-1, the V gene TRBV6-1; D gene uncertain. The CDR3 is 14 residues long. Germline V gene data show CDR1 as MNHNS and CDR2 as SASEGT. Trimming took off 1 base at V and 1 base at J, with 7 bases between the two ends. The CDR3 DNA sequence: TGTGCCAGCAGTGAAGGACAAAGGAACACTGAAGCTTTCTTT. It encodes CASSEGQRNTEAFF.

The rearrangement joins TRBV18 to TRBJ2-7; TRBD1 aligns across 9 bases. V shed 3 bases, J shed 5 bases, and the junction held 11 bases outside the gene matches. The germline V gene has CDR1 KGHSH and CDR2 LQKENI. There are 16 residues in the CDR3. The CDR3, as DNA: TGTGCCAGCTCACCTTCCGGGACAGGGAGAGACGACGAGCAGTACTTC. Residues: CASSPSGTGRDDEQYF.

The CDR3 region has the DNA TGTGCCAGCAACTTCAGGGGGGGCAATCAGCCCCAGCATTTT. This sequence encodes CASNFRGGNQPQHF. The rearrangement links TRBV6-5 to TRBJ1-5, with 7 bases identical to TRBD1. The CDR3 is 14 amino acids. V trimming: 7 bases; J trimming: 2 bases; junction bases outside the gene matches: 5. Germline V CDR1 and CDR2: MNHEY, SVGAGI.

V is TRBV9 and J is TRBJ2-7; 11 bases map to TRBD2. J lost 4 bases, V lost 4 bases, and 7 bases had no gene match. CDR1 and CDR2 from the germline V gene are SGDLS and YYNGEE. The CDR3 is made up of 15 amino acids. CDR3 in DNA: TGTGCCAGCAGCCCTAGCGGGGGGCATCTGTACGAGCAGTACTTC. Protein sequence: CASSPSGGHLYEQYF.

The gene calls are TRBV10-1 and TRBJ2-3, with 11 bases fitting TRBD2. CDR3 length equals 15 residues. Germline V CDR1 and CDR2: WNHNN, SYGVQD (reference sequence). Losses at the gene ends were 6 bases for V and 4 bases for J; bases not matched to a gene: 6. The CDR3 loop is CASSHSGRAPDTQYF. CDR3 nucleotide sequence: TGCGCCAGCAGCCATAGCGGGAGGGCCCCAGATACGCAGTATTTT.

The chain joins TRBV5-1 to TRBJ2-7, with 9 bases lining up with TRBD1. V shed 5 bases, J shed 3 bases, and the junction held 3 bases outside the gene matches. The CDR3 covers 13 residues. Germline values: CDR1 SGHRS, CDR2 YFSETQ. The DNA of the CDR3 is TGCGCCAGCAGGGGGACAGGGAACTACGAGCAGTACTTC. Translating it yields CASRGTGNYEQYF.

J is TRBJ1-1 and V is TRBV11-3; 9 bases line up with TRBD1. Looked up from germline, CDR1 is SGHNT and CDR2 is YENEEA. This CDR3 spans 13 amino acids. With V trimmed by 4 bases and J by 11 bases, 8 bases remained unmatched. The CDR3 DNA follows: TGTGCCAGCAGCTGGGGAGACAGGGGGAAGGCTTTCTTT. Residues: CASSWGDRGKAFF.

The gene calls are TRBV3-1 (or the pseudogene TRBV3-2) and TRBJ1-4, with TRBD1 matching 9 bases. The trim removed 3 bases at V and 5 bases at J, leaving 4 bases unmatched. CDR3 size: 15 residues. Germline CDR1 LGHDT, CDR2 YNNKEL (reference sequence). The CDR3 DNA reads as TGTGCCAGCAGCCACCATGGGACAGGGAATGAAAAACTGTTTTTT. Translated, it gives CASSHHGTGNEKLFF.

This clone appeared a single time. The chain carries TRBV7-9 and TRBJ2-5, with 9 nucleotides matching TRBD2. The CDR3 is 16 residues long. With V trimmed by 5 bases and J by 1 base, 8 bases remained unmatched. Germline lookup yields CDR1 SEHNR and CDR2 FQNEAQ (reference sequence). CDR3 nucleotide sequence: TGTGCCAGCAGCCGACCGGCGGGGGGGATCCAAGAGACCCAGTACTTC. Translated: CASSRPAGGIQETQYF.

The chain joins TRBV5-1 to TRBJ2-1; D uncertain. Trimming took off 0 bases at V and 9 bases at J, with 10 bases between the two ends. In germline, CDR1 is SGHRS, CDR2 YFSETQ. CDR3 length: 13 residues. The CDR3 nucleotides are TGCGCCAGCAGCTTGGATCCCTCGGGTGAGCAGTTCTTC. It yields the protein CASSLDPSGEQFF.

The count of this clone is one. The chain combines TRBV19 with TRBJ2-7; 9 bases line up with TRBD2. This CDR3 comprises 15 residues. Germline lookup yields CDR1 LNHDA and CDR2 SQIVND (reference sequence). The V and J ends lost 6 bases and 5 bases, in that order; junction bases with no gene match: 11. This CDR3 reads CASSVTGTSLHEQYF. The CDR3 coding sequence is TGTGCCAGTAGCGTCACCGGGACTAGCTTACACGAGCAGTACTTC.

This chain joins TRBV5-4 and TRBJ1-2, with D possibly matching TRBD1 (5 bases). V was trimmed by 0 bases and J by 4 bases, leaving 10 bases between them. Germline V gene lookup returns CDR1 SGHNT and CDR2 YYREEE (reference sequence). CDR3 length: 14 residues. The chain's CDR3 is CASSLARQTYGYTF. Written as DNA, the CDR3 is TGTGCCAGCAGCTTGGCCAGACAGACCTATGGCTACACCTTC.

This sequence joins TRBV2 and TRBJ2-7; 9 nucleotides match TRBD2. Germline CDR1 is SNHLY and CDR2 is FYNNEI. With 6 bases clipped from V and 5 bases from J, the junction kept 8 bases outside the gene matches. The CDR3 contains 14 residues. This CDR3 reads CASRVSGSVHEQYF. The CDR3 nucleotides are TGTGCCAGCAGAGTTAGCGGGAGTGTCCACGAGCAGTACTTC.

The V and J genes are TRBV11-3 and TRBJ1-2; the D is unclear. V lost 7 bases to trimming and J lost 3 bases, with 9 bases between them. The length of the CDR3 is 12 residues. Germline CDR1 SGHNT, CDR2 YENEEA. The CDR3 loop is CASTPWHYGYTF. In nucleotides, the CDR3 is TGTGCCAGCACCCCTTGGCACTATGGCTACACCTTC.

V is TRBV2 and J is TRBJ1-4; maybe TRBD1 (5 bases). Germline-derived CDR1 and CDR2 are SNHLY and FYNNEI. The CDR3 consists of 12 residues. With 6 bases removed from V and 11 bases from J, the gap between germline ends came to 13 bases. The CDR3 is CASRADGGKLFF. CDR3 DNA: TGTGCCAGCAGGGCGGACGGGGGGAAACTGTTTTTT.

This chain uses TRBV7-6 with TRBJ2-1, with unresolved D. This CDR3 is built from 12 residues. The ends were cut back, 5 bases at V and 7 bases at J, with 9 bases in the middle. The germline V gene has CDR1 SGHVS and CDR2 FNYEAQ. The CDR3 DNA follows: TGTGCCAGCAGCCCAGGCAAAAATGAGCAGTTCTTC. Translated, it gives CASSPGKNEQFF.

In DNA form, the CDR3 reads TGTGCCAGCAGCTTAGGGGGACTACTTTCTGTTGGGGGCTACACCTTC. It translates to CASSLGGLLSVGGYTF. V is TRBV7-2 and J is TRBJ1-2, with D possibly being TRBD1 (5 bases). The CDR3 is 16 amino acids. Germline assignment: CDR1 SGHTA and CDR2 FQGNSA. Trimming took off 1 base at V and 8 bases at J, with 20 bases between the two ends.

This clone was detected only once. The chain joins TRBV3-1 (or the pseudogene TRBV3-2) to TRBJ1-4, with 7 nucleotides matching TRBD1. Germline V gene data show CDR1 as LGHDT and CDR2 as YNNKEL (reference sequence). Trimming cost V 2 bases and J 8 bases; bases outside gene matches: 8. CDR3 length: 15 amino acids. The CDR3 nucleotides read TGTGCCAGCAGCCAAACAGGGGAGGTTGGAGAAAAACTGTTTTTT. Translated: CASSQTGEVGEKLFF.